This T cell receptor beta chain was captured by sequencing in a study of T cells in Graves' hyperthyroidism and ophthalmopathy. Ten or more counts support this clonotype. Trimming cost V 1 base and J 8 bases, with 8 bases left between them. CDR3 length: 11 amino acids. Germline CDR1 is SQVTM and CDR2 is ANQGSEA. Amplification yielded TCR beta CDR3 regions, with RNA transcripts as the source. The primer set for the first-round RT-PCR of the TCR CDR3 was HTBI. Each CDR3 protein gets one entry after TCRdb re-called the multiplex PCR reads with MiXCR. In the table there are around 350,000 distinct CDR3 sequences, 15% to 20% of which are singletons.

This chain joins TRBV29-1 and TRBJ1-2; the D is unclear. The TCR originated in a woman aged 18-29 years with Graves' hyperthyroidism. Sequencing input: blood. The CDR3 loop is CSVEGVGGYTF. CDR3 in DNA: TGCAGCGTTGAAGGGGTAGGGGGCTACACCTTC.